Given below is one T cell receptor (beta chain) in context. Its specificity is unknown. The table came from immunoSEQ multiplex PCR; TCRdb's copy has only in-frame clones and leaves some out. The table shows roughly 190,000 clones, with around 90% occurring only once. The sample comes from a study of T cell responses to AZD1222 COVID-19 vaccine. Study results and caveats: Mostly white British, mostly female donors; authors suggested clonal diversity may be underestimated. At baseline, seropositivity was found in only a handful of AZD1222 recipients. Spike-specific TCR repertoires showed rising breadth and depth after two AZD1222 doses.

Here the sequenced sample was peripheral blood, taken 28 days after the second dose of the MenACWY control vaccine. The receptor comes from an adult who received the MenACWY meningococcal vaccine as a control.

The CDR3 region has the DNA TGTGCCAGCAGCTTAGAAATAGCGGGAGGGATTTTTGAGCAGTACTTC. Translation: CASSLEIAGGIFEQYF. The chain recombines TRBV7-9 with TRBJ2-7, with 11 bases fitting TRBD2. CDR3 length: 16 residues. The germline CDR1 and CDR2 sequences are SEHNR and FQNEAQ (reference sequence). The trim removed 1 base at V and 7 bases at J, leaving 9 bases unmatched.